Described below is a single TCR beta chain sequence and its context. This clone was seen once. Its antigen target is currently unknown. No much larger clone exists at a distance of one base, and base qualities are not known. According to the germline V gene, CDR1 reads MDHEN and CDR2 reads SYDVKM. Taken from cysteine to phenylalanine, the CDR3 has 21 residues. Only the CDR3 DNA stays, 63 bases, in frame from base 1. V is cut by 5 bases and J by 4 bases, and the space between the germline ends is 35 bases. The goal of deep resolution MiSeq sequencing was a depth between 1 in 1 million and 1 in 200,000 T cells, and coverage averaged 10x per clonotype. The immunoSEQ hsTCRB Kit was used to generate TCR beta libraries. In the authors' own workflow: ImmunoSEQ Data Assistant and ImmunoSEQ Analyzer were used for data analysis, and V, D and J genes were assigned according to IMGT definitions. Clonality, which ranges from 0 to 1, was calculated by subtracting the normalized Shannon entropy of productive rearrangement frequencies from one. Only overrepresented clonotypes making up at least 0.05% of the repertoire of each patient were included in the public clonotype analysis. Approximately 13 age-matched healthy donor repertoires from immuneACCESS served as clonality controls. TCRdb stores this immuneACCESS table with in-frame sequences only. Part of the clones is absent; in the studies checked, under half of the shortfall reflects unresolved V genes, and no reason is known for the rest. That table is the source of V, J and clone size, and D and trimming were worked out from the DNA. The table for this sample lists about 140,000 clones; around 81% of them were counted only once. The top ten hold 6.5% to 8% of the sample.

Around 1.8 micrograms of genomic DNA were extracted from cryopreserved PBMCs for TCR beta library preparation. Longitudinal blood samples from CLL patients on ibrutinib monotherapy underwent high-throughput TCR beta sequencing. The patients took part in an open-label, single-center phase 2 trial of ibrutinib monotherapy. This sample stems from a study of cytotoxic CD8 clonotypes in ibrutinib-treated CLL (TCRdb year 2021). With respect to the entire study: The cohort had 11 relapsed/refractory and 15 treatment-naive patients; some 17 were IGHV unmutated. Partial responses were observed in about 25 patients and complete responses in 2; after a median follow-up of 68 months, remission was maintained in 15 or so patients and progression was observed in roughly twelve. Response samples were obtained after a median of around eleven months of treatment, with a range of roughly 6 to 40 months. On average, each sample had 255,043 productive templates and more than 75,000 productive rearrangements. Longitudinal samples were obtainable from about 30% of the roughly 86 participants in the trial. Cryopreserved peripheral blood mononuclear cells were collected before treatment, at response, and at either disease progression or sustained remission. Every remission and progressive disease sample was obtained while ibrutinib was still being received by the patients.

General findings and caveats noted by the study authors: Sustained-remission and progressing patients did not have matched sampling times, and lymph node repertoires were not examined. An increase in clonality was observed at ibrutinib response, with clonality remaining stable during sustained remission and falling back toward baseline at progression. At baseline, clonality was higher than in age-matched healthy donors and showed a strong correlation with circulating CD8+ T-cell counts. Public clonotypes were rare and either contracted or stayed stable during treatment, and the rise in clonality at ibrutinib response reflected the expansion of private clonotypes.

The source of this sequence is a human donor with chronic lymphocytic leukemia. This sequence uses TRBV28 and TRBJ1-2; TRBD1 is perhaps the D gene, given 5 matching bases. The specimen was PBMCs, collected after 36 months of ibrutinib treatment. The CDR3 sequence is CASSLSLLEITPGPWTYGYTF. The DNA reads TGTGCCAGCAGTCTTTCCCTCTTGGAGATAACTCCGGGACCGTGGACCTATGGCTACACCTTC.